Below, 24 T cell receptor beta chains from the same sample are listed, as sequenced in a study of blood T cell repertoires in COVID-19. TCRdb's copy holds only in-frame clones and misses some; the assay was immunoSEQ multiplex PCR. The sample gives around 59,000 clones, under 80% of which show up once; about 10% is in the top ten. What was sequenced was peripheral blood. These receptors originate from a human donor in a cohort sampled during active COVID-19.

The V gene is TRBV3-1 (or the pseudogene TRBV3-2), the J gene TRBJ1-2; 7 nucleotides align to TRBD1. Germline trimming cut 1 base from V and 4 bases from J; bases unmatched to any gene: 12. This CDR3 comprises 17 residues. Germline loops: CDR1 LGHDT, CDR2 YNNKEL (reference sequence). Here the CDR3 reads CASSQVRPGGTTYGYTF. CDR3 nucleotide sequence: TGTGCCAGCAGCCAAGTGAGGCCAGGGGGGACCACCTATGGCTACACCTTC.

This clone has a count of ten or more. This chain uses TRBV5-4 with TRBJ2-4, with 7 nucleotides matching TRBD1. The CDR3 has 14 amino acids. Germline CDR1 and CDR2: SGHNT and YYREEE (reference sequence). The trim removed 4 bases at V and 3 bases at J, leaving 4 bases unmatched. The chain's CDR3 is CASSRWDSKNIQYF. CDR3 DNA sequence: TGTGCCAGCAGCCGGTGGGACAGCAAAAACATTCAGTACTTC.

The chain combines TRBV24-1 with TRBJ1-6, with 11 bases identical to TRBD1. The length of the CDR3 is 20 residues. V was pared by 9 bases and J by 2 bases, with 17 bases of the junction left unmatched. The germline CDR1 and CDR2 sequences are KGHDR and SFDVKD. CDR3 residues: CATLPPGDRGMSPYNSPLHF. CDR3 DNA sequence: TGTGCCACCCTCCCACCGGGGGACAGGGGGATGAGCCCCTATAATTCACCCCTCCACTTT.

V and J are TRBV9 and TRBJ2-1, with TRBD1 matching over 9 bases. The CDR3 is made up of 13 amino acids. The ends lost 4 bases at V and 9 bases at J; junction bases unmatched: 5. Germline V lookup: CDR1 SGDLS, CDR2 YYNGEE. The DNA for the CDR3 is TGTGCCAGCAGCTCGCGACAGGGGGGTGAGCAGTTCTTC. Protein sequence: CASSSRQGGEQFF.

Written as DNA, the CDR3 is TGTGCCACCAGCAGAGATGACTCAGGGGGGCGGCAAAAACTGTTTTTT. Amino acid sequence: CATSRDDSGGRQKLFF. V and J are TRBV15 and TRBJ1-4; 7 bases are shared with TRBD1. CDR1 is LNHNV, CDR2 YYDKDF, per germline (reference sequence). This CDR3 is built from 16 residues. V was clipped by 0 bases and J by 9 bases; unmatched bases: 10.

The V gene is TRBV5-4, the J gene TRBJ2-1; possible D gene TRBD1, 6 bases. This CDR3 spans 14 amino acids. V gave up 4 bases and J gave up 9 bases, with 17 bases separating them. CDR1 and CDR2 (germline): SGHNT, YYREEE (reference sequence). This CDR3 is CASSPRTDAAEQFF. CDR3 coding DNA: TGTGCCAGCAGCCCCCGGACAGACGCGGCTGAGCAGTTCTTC. Complete variable domain (other parts from reference TRBV5-4 and TRBJ2-1): ETGVTQSPTHLIKTRGQQVTLRCSSQSGHNTVSWYQQALGQGPQFIFQYYREEENGRGNFPPRFSGLQFPNYSSELNVNALELDDSALYLCASSPRTDAAEQFFGPGTRLTVL.

This chain links TRBV19 with TRBJ2-7; 10 bases align to TRBD1. This CDR3 is 15 amino acids long. Germline lookup yields CDR1 LNHDA and CDR2 SQIVND (reference sequence). V was clipped by 3 bases and J by 5 bases; unmatched bases: 7. CDR3 protein: CASSMYGTGANEQYF. CDR3 sequence (DNA): TGTGCCAGTAGTATGTATGGGACAGGGGCCAACGAGCAGTACTTC.

The chain employs TRBV5-1 and TRBJ1-1; unclear D gene. The CDR3 loop spans 13 amino acids. Trimming took 5 bases from V and 1 from J, leaving 9 bases between them. From germline, CDR1 is SGHRS and CDR2 YFSETQ. The CDR3 is CASSGGKNTEAFF. CDR3 coding DNA: TGCGCCAGCAGTGGCGGCAAGAACACTGAAGCTTTCTTT. Full variable domain (outside the CDR3, taken from reference TRBV5-1 and TRBJ1-1): KAGVTQTPRYLIKTRGQQVTLSCSPISGHRSVSWYQQTPGQGLQFLFEYFSETQRNKGNFPGRFSGRQFSNSRSEMNVSTLELGDSALYLCASSGGKNTEAFFGQGTRLTVV.

This clone ranks as medium-sized. This sequence joins TRBV4-3 and TRBJ1-1; TRBD1 is a possible D gene (5 bases). V lost 0 bases to trimming and J lost 1 base, with 12 bases between them. This CDR3 has 16 residues. CDR1 and CDR2 from the germline V gene are LGHNA and YSLEER. The CDR3 loop reads CASSQEGQGWNTEAFF. The CDR3, as DNA: TGCGCCAGCAGCCAAGAAGGGCAGGGTTGGAACACTGAAGCTTTCTTT.

The rearrangement uses TRBV5-1 and TRBJ2-7, with 7 bases that match TRBD1. The V and J ends lost 4 bases and 7 bases, in that order; junction bases with no gene match: 11. Germline V gene sequence: CDR1 SGHRS, CDR2 YFSETQ. The CDR3 consists of 14 residues. CDR3 loop: CASSERTGAGEQYF. The CDR3 DNA sequence: TGCGCCAGCAGCGAACGGACAGGAGCCGGGGAGCAGTACTTC.

V usage is TRBV4-3 and J usage is TRBJ2-3; 12 bases fit TRBD2. Trimming at V came to 3 bases and at J to 8 bases, leaving 18 bases not matched to a gene. This CDR3 has 19 amino acids. Looked up from germline, CDR1 is LGHNA and CDR2 is YSLEER. DNA for the CDR3: TGCGCCAGCAGCCAGCGACTAGCGGGAGTTGTCCAAGGTGGAGCTACGCAGTATTTT. The encoded protein is CASSQRLAGVVQGGATQYF.

The V and J genes are TRBV28 and TRBJ2-7, with TRBD1 matching 12 bases. The V segment lost 5 bases and the J segment 4 bases; nucleotides outside the gene matches: 6. CDR1 MDHEN and CDR2 SYDVKM come from the germline V gene. This CDR3 is 15 amino acids long. CDR3 coding DNA: TGTGCCAGCAGTCCAGGGACAGGGGGCGAATACGAGCAGTACTTC. This sequence encodes CASSPGTGGEYEQYF.

The V gene is TRBV6-5, the J gene TRBJ1-5, with a possible D match to TRBD1 (6 bases). Germline CDR1 is MNHEY and CDR2 is SVGAGI. With 5 bases removed from V and 3 bases from J, the gap between germline ends came to 14 bases. There are 15 residues in the CDR3. In nucleotides, the CDR3 is TGTGCCAGCAGTCCCCTCCGGACAGTCAATCAGCCCCAGCATTTT. It codes for CASSPLRTVNQPQHF.

The chain couples TRBV4-3 to TRBJ1-1, with 7 positions matching TRBD1. The CDR3 is made up of 13 amino acids. Germline V lookup: CDR1 LGHNA, CDR2 YSLEER. Germline trimming cut 1 base from V and 7 bases from J; bases unmatched to any gene: 3. CDR3 sequence reads: CASSQVTGVEAFF. The DNA of the CDR3 is TGCGCCAGCAGCCAAGTTACAGGGGTTGAAGCTTTCTTT.

The chain is built from TRBV6-5 and TRBJ1-2, with 10 bases lining up with TRBD1. The V gene's germline CDR1 is MNHEY and CDR2 SVGAGI. The ends lost 6 bases at V and 7 bases at J; junction bases unmatched: 11. This CDR3 has 15 amino acids. CDR3 sequence reads: CASSLILRDRGGYTF. CDR3 nucleotide sequence: TGTGCCAGCAGCCTTATCCTCCGGGACAGGGGTGGCTACACCTTC.

On this clone: A junction end diverges from the germline sequence, so it may reflect a read error. The rearrangement links TRBV28 to TRBJ2-7; 7 nucleotides line up with TRBD1. Germline CDR1 MDHEN, CDR2 SYDVKM. CDR3 size: 14 residues. The CDR3 here is CASSFLISTDRKQF. For the CDR3, the DNA is TGTGCCAGCAGTTTCCTTATCTCCACGGACAGGAAGCAGTTC.

The chain uses TRBV7-2 and TRBJ2-7, with D possibly being TRBD1 (5 bases). This CDR3 comprises 14 residues. Germline-derived CDR1 and CDR2 are SGHTA and FQGNSA. V was clipped by 3 bases and J by 2 bases, with 11 bases between them. The CDR3 is CASSFDGATYEQYF. DNA for the CDR3: TGTGCCAGCAGCTTCGATGGGGCAACCTACGAGCAGTACTTC. Supplemented by reference TRBV7-2 and TRBJ2-7, the full variable domain reads GAGVSQSPSNKVTEKGKDVELRCDPISGHTALYWYRQSLGQGLEFLIYFQGNSAPDKSGLPSDRFSAERTGGSVSTLTIQRTQQEDSAVYLCASSFDGATYEQYFGPGTRLTVT.

The rearrangement uses TRBV2 and TRBJ2-2; the D gene is possibly TRBD1 (5 bases). From germline, CDR1 is SNHLY and CDR2 FYNNEI. CDR3 length: 15 residues. Trimming pared 1 base from V and 6 bases from J, leaving 12 bases between. The CDR3: CASSEGGARAGELFF. Written as DNA, the CDR3 is TGTGCCAGCAGTGAAGGGGGCGCGCGCGCCGGGGAGCTGTTTTTT.

The chain carries TRBV27 and TRBJ2-7; perhaps TRBD1 as D (5 bases). Trimming shortened V by 5 bases and J by 2 bases, and 19 bases separated the two germline ends. The CDR3 is 16 residues long. Looked up from germline, CDR1 is MNHEY and CDR2 is SMNVEV (reference sequence). The CDR3 region is CASSRSGAHPTYEQYF. The CDR3 DNA follows: TGTGCCAGCAGTCGTTCTGGGGCGCACCCTACCTACGAGCAGTACTTC.

The rearrangement uses TRBV4-2 and TRBJ1-5; D not certain. V dropped 0 bases and J dropped 6 bases, with 6 bases sitting between them. The CDR3 loop spans 13 amino acids. The germline V gene encodes CDR1 LGHNA and CDR2 YNFKEQ. This CDR3 reads CASSQDTSQPQHF. The CDR3 bases are TGTGCCAGCAGCCAAGATACAAGTCAGCCCCAGCATTTT.

The J gene is TRBJ2-7, the V gene TRBV6-1; 9 nucleotides align to TRBD2. With 4 bases clipped from V and 6 bases from J, the junction kept 7 bases outside the gene matches. Germline-derived CDR1 and CDR2 are MNHNS and SASEGT. This CDR3 spans 14 amino acids. CDR3 sequence: CASSGLAEGLEQYF. The CDR3 coding sequence is TGTGCCAGCAGTGGACTAGCGGAGGGCCTCGAGCAGTACTTC.

The chain links TRBV27 to TRBJ1-6; tentative D call: TRBD1 (6 bases). The CDR3 runs 13 residues. CDR1 and CDR2 from the germline V gene are MNHEY and SMNVEV (reference sequence). Trimming stripped 5 bases from V and 12 bases from J, with 14 bases between. Here the CDR3 reads CASSLRDKRPLHF. CDR3 DNA sequence: TGTGCCAGCAGTCTCCGGGACAAAAGACCCCTCCACTTT.

The rearrangement links TRBV28 to TRBJ1-5; TRBD1 agrees at 8 bases. Per germline, CDR1 MDHEN and CDR2 SYDVKM. V lost 8 bases, J lost 7 bases, and 13 bases stayed unmatched. CDR3 size: 15 residues. CDR3 nucleotides: TGTGCCAGCCCCCCGAGACAGGGGACGTTACAGCCCCAGCATTTT. It translates to CASPPRQGTLQPQHF.

The chain has TRBV19 and TRBJ1-1; tentatively, D is TRBD1 (6 bases). Germline V CDR1 and CDR2: LNHDA, SQIVND (reference sequence). Trimming took 7 bases from V and 4 from J, leaving 10 bases between them. CDR3 length equals 12 residues. The CDR3 region has the DNA TGTGCCAGTAAGGGGGAGACCACTGAAGCTTTCTTT. As protein: CASKGETTEAFF.